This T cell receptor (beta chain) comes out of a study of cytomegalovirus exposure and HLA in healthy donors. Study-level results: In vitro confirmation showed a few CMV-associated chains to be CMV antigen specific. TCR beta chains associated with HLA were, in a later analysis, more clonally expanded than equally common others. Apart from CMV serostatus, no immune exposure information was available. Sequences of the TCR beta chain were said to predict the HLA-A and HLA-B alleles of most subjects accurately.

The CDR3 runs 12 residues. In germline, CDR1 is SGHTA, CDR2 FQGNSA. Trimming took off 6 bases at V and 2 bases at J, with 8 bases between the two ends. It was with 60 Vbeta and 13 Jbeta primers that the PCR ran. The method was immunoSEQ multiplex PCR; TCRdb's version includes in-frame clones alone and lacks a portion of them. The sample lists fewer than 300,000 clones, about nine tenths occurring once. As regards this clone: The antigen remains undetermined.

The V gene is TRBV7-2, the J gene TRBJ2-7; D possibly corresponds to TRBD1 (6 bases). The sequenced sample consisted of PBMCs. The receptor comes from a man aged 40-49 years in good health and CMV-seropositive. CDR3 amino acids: CASSRQAYEQYF. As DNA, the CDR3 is TGTGCCAGCAGTCGACAGGCCTACGAGCAGTACTTC.